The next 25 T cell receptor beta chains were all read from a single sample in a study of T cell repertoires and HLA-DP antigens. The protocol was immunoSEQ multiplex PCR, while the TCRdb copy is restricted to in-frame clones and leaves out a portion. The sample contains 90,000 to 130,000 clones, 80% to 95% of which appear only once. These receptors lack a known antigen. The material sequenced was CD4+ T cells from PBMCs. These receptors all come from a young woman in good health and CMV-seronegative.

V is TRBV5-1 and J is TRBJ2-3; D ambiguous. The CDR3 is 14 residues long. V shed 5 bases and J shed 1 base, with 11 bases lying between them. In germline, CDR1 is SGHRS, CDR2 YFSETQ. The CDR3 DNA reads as TGCGCCAGCAGGTCCGACTCGCGCACAGATACGCAGTATTTT. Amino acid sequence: CASRSDSRTDTQYF.

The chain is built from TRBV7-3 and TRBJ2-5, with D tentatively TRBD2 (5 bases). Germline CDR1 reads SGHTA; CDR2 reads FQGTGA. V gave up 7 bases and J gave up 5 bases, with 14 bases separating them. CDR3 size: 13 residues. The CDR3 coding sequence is TGTGCCAGCAAACCGGCGGGTGGTGAGACCCAGTACTTC. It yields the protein CASKPAGGETQYF.

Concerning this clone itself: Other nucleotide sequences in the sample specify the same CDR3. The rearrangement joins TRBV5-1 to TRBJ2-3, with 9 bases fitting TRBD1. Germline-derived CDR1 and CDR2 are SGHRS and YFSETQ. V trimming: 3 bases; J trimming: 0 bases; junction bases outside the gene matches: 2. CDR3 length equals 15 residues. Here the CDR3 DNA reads TGCGCCAGCAGCTCCGGACAGGGGAGCACAGATACGCAGTATTTT. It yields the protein CASSSGQGSTDTQYF.

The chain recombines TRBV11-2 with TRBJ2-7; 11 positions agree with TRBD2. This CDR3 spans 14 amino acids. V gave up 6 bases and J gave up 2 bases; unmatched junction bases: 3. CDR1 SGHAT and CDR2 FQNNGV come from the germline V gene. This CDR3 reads CASRGTSGTYEQYF. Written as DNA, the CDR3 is TGTGCCAGCAGAGGGACTAGCGGTACCTACGAGCAGTACTTC. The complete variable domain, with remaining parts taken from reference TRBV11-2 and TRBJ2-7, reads EAGVAQSPRYKIIEKRQSVAFWCNPISGHATLYWYQQILGQGPKLLIQFQNNGVVDDSQLPKDRFSAERLKGVDSTLKIQPAKLEDSAVYLCASRGTSGTYEQYFGPGTRLTVT.

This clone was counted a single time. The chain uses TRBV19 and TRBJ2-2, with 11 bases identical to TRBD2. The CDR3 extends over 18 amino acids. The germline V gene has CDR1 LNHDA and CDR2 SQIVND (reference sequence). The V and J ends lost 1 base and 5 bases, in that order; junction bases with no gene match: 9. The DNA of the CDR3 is TGTGCCAGTAGTATAGGCCTAGCGGGAGGCCGCTGGACCGGGGAGCTGTTTTTT. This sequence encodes CASSIGLAGGRWTGELFF. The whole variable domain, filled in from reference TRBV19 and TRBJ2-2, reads DGGITQSPKYLFRKEGQNVTLSCEQNLNHDAMYWYRQDPGQGLRLIYYSQIVNDFQKGDIAEGYSVSREKKESFPLTVTSAQKNPTAFYLCASSIGLAGGRWTGELFFGEGSRLTVL.

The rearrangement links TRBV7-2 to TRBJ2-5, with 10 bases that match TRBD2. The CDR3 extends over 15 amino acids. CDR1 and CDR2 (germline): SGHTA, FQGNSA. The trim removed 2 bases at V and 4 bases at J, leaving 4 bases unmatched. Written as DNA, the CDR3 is TGTGCCAGCAGCTTACAGCGGGGGGGCCCAGAGACCCAGTACTTC. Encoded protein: CASSLQRGGPETQYF.

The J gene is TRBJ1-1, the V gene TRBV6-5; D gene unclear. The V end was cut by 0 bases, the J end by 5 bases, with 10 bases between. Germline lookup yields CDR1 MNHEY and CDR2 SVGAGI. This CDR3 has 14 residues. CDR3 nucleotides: TGTGCCAGCAGTTACTCTTATAGGGAAACTGAAGCTTTCTTT. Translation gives CASSYSYRETEAFF.

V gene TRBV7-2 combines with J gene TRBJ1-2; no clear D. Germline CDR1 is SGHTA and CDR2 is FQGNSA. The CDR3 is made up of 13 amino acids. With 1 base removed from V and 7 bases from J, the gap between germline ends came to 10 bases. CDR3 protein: CASSLEGGVGYTF. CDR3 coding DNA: TGTGCCAGCAGCTTAGAGGGCGGGGTTGGCTACACCTTC.

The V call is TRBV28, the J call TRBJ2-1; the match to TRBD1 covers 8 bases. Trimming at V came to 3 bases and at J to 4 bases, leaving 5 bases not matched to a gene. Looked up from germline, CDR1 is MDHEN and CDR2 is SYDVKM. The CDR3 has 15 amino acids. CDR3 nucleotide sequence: TGTGCCAGCAGTTTCGGCAGGGGGCAATACAATGAGCAGTTCTTC. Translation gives CASSFGRGQYNEQFF.

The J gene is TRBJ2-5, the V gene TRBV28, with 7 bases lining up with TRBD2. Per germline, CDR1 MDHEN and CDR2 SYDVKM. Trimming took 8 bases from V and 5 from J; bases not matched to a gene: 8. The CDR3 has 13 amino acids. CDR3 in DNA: TGTGCCAGCCTCCCAGGGAGGGCGGAGACCCAGTACTTC. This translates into CASLPGRAETQYF.

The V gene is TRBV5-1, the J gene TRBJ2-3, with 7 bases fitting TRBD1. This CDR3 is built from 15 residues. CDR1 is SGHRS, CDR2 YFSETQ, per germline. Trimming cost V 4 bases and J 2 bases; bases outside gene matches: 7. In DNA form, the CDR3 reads TGCGCCAGCAGCCAACGGACAGGCGTCACAGATACGCAGTATTTT. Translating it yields CASSQRTGVTDTQYF.

Here the CDR3 DNA reads TGTGCCAGCGGTCGGCCACAGGGCCTCTATAATTCACCCCTCCACTTT. The encoded protein is CASGRPQGLYNSPLHF. V usage is TRBV27 and J usage is TRBJ1-6, with D possibly TRBD1 on 6 matching bases. Germline V gene data show CDR1 as MNHEY and CDR2 as SMNVEV (reference sequence). Deletions cut 8 bases from V and 3 bases from J, with 17 bases between. The CDR3 runs 16 residues.

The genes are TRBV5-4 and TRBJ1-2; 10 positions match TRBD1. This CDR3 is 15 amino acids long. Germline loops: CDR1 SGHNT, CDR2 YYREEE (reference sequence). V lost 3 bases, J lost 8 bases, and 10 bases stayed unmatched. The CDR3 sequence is CASSSRDRGWIGYTF. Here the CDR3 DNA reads TGTGCCAGCAGCTCTAGGGACAGGGGATGGATCGGCTACACCTTC.

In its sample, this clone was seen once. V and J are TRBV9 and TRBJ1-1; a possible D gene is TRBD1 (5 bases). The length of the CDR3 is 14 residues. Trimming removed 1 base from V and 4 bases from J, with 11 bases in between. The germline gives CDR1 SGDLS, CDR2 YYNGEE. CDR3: CASSVSRVGTEAFF. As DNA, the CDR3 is TGTGCCAGCAGCGTATCCAGGGTCGGCACTGAAGCTTTCTTT.

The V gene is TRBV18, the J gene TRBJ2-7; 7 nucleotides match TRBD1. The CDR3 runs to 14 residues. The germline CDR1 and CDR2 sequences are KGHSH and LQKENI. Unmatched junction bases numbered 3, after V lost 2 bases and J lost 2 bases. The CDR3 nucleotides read TGTGCCAGCTCACCAGAGACAGGGACCTACGAGCAGTACGTC. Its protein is CASSPETGTYEQYV.

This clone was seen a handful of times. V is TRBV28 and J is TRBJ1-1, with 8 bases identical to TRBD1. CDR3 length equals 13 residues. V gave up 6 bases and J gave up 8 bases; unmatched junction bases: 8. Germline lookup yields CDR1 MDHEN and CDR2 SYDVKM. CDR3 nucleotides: TGTGCCAGCAGACGCGGACAGGGTAGAGAAGCTTTCTTT. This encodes CASRRGQGREAFF. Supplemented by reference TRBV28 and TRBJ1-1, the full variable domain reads DVKVTQSSRYLVKRTGEKVFLECVQDMDHENMFWYRQDPGLGLRLIYFSYDVKMKEKGDIPEGYSVSREKKERFSLILESASTNQTSMYLCASRRGQGREAFFGQGTRLTVV.

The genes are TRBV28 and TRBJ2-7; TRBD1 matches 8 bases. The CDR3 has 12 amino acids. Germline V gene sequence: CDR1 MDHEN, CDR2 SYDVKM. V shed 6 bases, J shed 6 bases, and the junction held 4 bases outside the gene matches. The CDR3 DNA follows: TGTGCCAGCAGGACAGGGGAGAGCGAGCAGTACGTC. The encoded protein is CASRTGESEQYV.

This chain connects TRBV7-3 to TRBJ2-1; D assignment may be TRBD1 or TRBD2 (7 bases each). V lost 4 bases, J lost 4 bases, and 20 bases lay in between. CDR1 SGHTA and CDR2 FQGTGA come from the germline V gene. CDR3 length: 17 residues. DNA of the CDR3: TGTGCCAGCAGCTCCGAGGGGGCGGGAGCAGGGTACAATGAGCAGTTCTTC. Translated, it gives CASSSEGAGAGYNEQFF.

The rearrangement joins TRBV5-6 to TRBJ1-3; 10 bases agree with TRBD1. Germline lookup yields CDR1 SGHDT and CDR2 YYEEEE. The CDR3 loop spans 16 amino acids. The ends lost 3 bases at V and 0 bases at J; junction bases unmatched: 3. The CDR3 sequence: CASSSGQGYSGNTIYF. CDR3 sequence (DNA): TGTGCCAGCAGCTCGGGACAGGGGTACTCTGGAAACACCATATATTTT.

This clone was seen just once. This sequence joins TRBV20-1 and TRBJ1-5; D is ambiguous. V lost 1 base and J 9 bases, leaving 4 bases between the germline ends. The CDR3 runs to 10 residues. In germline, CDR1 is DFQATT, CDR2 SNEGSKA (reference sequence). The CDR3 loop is CSARGPPQHF. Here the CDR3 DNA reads TGCAGTGCTAGAGGACCGCCCCAGCATTTT.

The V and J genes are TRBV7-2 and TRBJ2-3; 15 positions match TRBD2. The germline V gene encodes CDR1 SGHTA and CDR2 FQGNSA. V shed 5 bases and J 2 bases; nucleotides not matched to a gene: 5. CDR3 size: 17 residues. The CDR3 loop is CASSRGLAGGPTDTQYF. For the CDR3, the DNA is TGTGCCAGCAGCCGAGGACTAGCGGGAGGGCCCACAGATACGCAGTATTTT.

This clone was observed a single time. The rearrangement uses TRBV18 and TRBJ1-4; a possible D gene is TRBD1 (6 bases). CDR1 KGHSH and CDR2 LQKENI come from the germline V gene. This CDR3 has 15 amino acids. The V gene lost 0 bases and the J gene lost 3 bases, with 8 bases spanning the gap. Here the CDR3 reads CASSPPGQPNEKLFF. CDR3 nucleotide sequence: TGTGCCAGCTCACCACCCGGACAGCCTAATGAAAAACTGTTTTTT.

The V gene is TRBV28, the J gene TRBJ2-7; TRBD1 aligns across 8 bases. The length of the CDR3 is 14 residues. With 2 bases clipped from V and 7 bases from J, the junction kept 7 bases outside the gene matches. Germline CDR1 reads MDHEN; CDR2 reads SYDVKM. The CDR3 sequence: CASSLEPGGWEQYF. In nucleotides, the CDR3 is TGTGCCAGCAGTTTAGAGCCAGGGGGCTGGGAGCAGTACTTC.

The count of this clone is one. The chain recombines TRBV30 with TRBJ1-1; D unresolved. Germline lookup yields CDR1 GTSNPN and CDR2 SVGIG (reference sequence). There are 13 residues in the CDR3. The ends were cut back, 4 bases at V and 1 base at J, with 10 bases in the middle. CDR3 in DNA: TGTGCCTGGACGGACGAGGGGAACACTGAAGCTTTCTTT. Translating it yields CAWTDEGNTEAFF.

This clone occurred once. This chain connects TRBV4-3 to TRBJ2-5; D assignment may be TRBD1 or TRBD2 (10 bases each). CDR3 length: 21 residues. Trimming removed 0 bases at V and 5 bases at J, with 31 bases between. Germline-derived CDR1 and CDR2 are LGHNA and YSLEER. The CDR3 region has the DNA TGCGCCAGCAGCCAAGACGCTGGGACAGGGGACAGCGGGGGGGCCCTGGAGACCCAGTACTTC. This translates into CASSQDAGTGDSGGALETQYF.